This T cell receptor beta chain was recovered during a study of OX40 agonist ivuxolimab in advanced cancers. Overall study context: Six ivuxolimab dose levels, 0.01 to 10 mg/kg, were given intravenously every 2 weeks. The group had a mean age of about 60 years, ranged from roughly 23 to 85, and was 80% to 85% male. Findings and limits, study-wide: CD4+ and CD8+ blood T cells expanded clonally by week 6 at 0.1 to 3.0 mg/kg.

Regarding this clone: Its antigen is as yet unknown.

Measured with immunoSEQ multiplex PCR; TCRdb has only the in-frame clones, and not every one. The sample includes more than 95,000 clones, 92% of them seen just once. Trimming took 3 bases from V and 2 from J, leaving 11 bases between them. The CDR3 totals 16 residues. In germline, CDR1 is SGHTA, CDR2 FQGNSA. The sequencing here drew on CD4+ or CD8+ T cells sorted from blood, taken in a trial of the OX40 agonist ivuxolimab. The chain employs TRBV7-2 and TRBJ2-6; maybe TRBD1 (5 bases). The clonotype was recovered from an adult with an advanced solid tumor such as melanoma, head and neck, liver or kidney cancer. The CDR3 coding sequence is TGTGCCAGCAGCTTGGGCAGGGCTCCTGGGGCCAACGTCCTGACTTTC. This gives the protein CASSLGRAPGANVLTF.